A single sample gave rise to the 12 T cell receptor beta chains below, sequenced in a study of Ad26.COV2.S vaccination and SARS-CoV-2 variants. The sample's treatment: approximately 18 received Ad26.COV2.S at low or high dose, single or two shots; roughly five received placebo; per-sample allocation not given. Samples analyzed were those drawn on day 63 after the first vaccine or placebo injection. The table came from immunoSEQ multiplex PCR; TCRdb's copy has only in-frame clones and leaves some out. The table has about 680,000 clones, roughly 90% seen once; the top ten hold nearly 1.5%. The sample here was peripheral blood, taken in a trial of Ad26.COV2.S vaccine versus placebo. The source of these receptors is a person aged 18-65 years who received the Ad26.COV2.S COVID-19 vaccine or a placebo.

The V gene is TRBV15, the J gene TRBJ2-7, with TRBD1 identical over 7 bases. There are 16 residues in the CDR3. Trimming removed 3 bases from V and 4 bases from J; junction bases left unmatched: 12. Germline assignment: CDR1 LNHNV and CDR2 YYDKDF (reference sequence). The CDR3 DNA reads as TGTGCCACCAGCAGGGAACAGGGGCCCTTACTTTACGAGCAGTACTTC. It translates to CATSREQGPLLYEQYF.

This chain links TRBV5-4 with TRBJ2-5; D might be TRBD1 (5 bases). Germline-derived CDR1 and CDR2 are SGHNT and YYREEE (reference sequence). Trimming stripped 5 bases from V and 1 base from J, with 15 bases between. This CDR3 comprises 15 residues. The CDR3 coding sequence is TGTGCCAGCAGTAGACCGACAGAAACCCAAGAGACCCAGTACTTC. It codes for CASSRPTETQETQYF.

The CDR3 protein is CAWTVPLAGVTGELFF. CDR3 DNA: TGTGCCTGGACCGTCCCACTAGCGGGAGTTACCGGGGAGCTGTTTTTT. The chain employs TRBV30 and TRBJ2-2, with TRBD2 matching 11 bases. Germline V gene lookup returns CDR1 GTSNPN and CDR2 SVGIG (reference sequence). The CDR3 is 16 residues long. V lost 4 bases and J lost 5; bases outside the gene matches: 9.

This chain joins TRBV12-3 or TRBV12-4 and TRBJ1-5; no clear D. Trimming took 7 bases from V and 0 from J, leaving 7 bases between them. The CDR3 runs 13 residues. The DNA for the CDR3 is TGTGCCAGCACATCTAGTAGCAATCAGCCCCAGCATTTT. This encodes CASTSSSNQPQHF.

CDR3 region: CASREQGAREKLFF. CDR3 in DNA: TGTGCCAGCAGGGAACAGGGGGCGAGGGAAAAACTGTTTTTT. The genes are TRBV2 and TRBJ1-4; 9 bases are shared with TRBD1. After removal of 6 bases from V and 8 bases from J, the junction contained 7 bases not matched to a gene. The CDR3 has 14 amino acids. CDR1 and CDR2 from the germline V gene are SNHLY and FYNNEI.

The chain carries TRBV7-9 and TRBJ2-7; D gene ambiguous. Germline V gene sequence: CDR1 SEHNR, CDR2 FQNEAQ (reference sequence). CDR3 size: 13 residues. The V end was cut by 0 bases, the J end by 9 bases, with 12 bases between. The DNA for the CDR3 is TGTGCCAGCAGCTTAGCGCTAAAGCCGGGGCAGTACTTC. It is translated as CASSLALKPGQYF.

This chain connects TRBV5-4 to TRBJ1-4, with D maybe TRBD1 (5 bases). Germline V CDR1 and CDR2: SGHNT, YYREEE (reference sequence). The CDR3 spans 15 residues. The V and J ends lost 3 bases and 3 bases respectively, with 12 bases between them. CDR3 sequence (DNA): TGTGCCAGCAGCTCGGGGGACGGACCTAATGAAAAACTGTTTTTT. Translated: CASSSGDGPNEKLFF.

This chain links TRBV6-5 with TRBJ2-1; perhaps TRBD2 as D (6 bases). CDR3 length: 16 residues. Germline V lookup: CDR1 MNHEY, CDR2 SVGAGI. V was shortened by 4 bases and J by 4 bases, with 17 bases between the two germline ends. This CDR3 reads CASSSYRGTWYNEQFF. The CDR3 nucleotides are TGTGCCAGCAGTTCCTATCGGGGGACGTGGTACAATGAGCAGTTCTTC.

The chain's CDR3 is CASSSTSGTLNEQFF. The CDR3 DNA is TGCGCCAGCAGCTCGACTAGCGGGACGCTGAATGAGCAGTTCTTC. The V gene is TRBV5-1, the J gene TRBJ2-1; TRBD2 matches at 11 bases. This CDR3 is built from 15 residues. CDR1 and CDR2 from the germline V gene are SGHRS and YFSETQ. V shed 3 bases, J shed 7 bases, and the junction held 6 bases outside the gene matches. Filled out from reference TRBV5-1 and TRBJ2-1, the complete variable domain reads KAGVTQTPRYLIKTRGQQVTLSCSPISGHRSVSWYQQTPGQGLQFLFEYFSETQRNKGNFPGRFSGRQFSNSRSEMNVSTLELGDSALYLCASSSTSGTLNEQFFGPGTRLTVL.

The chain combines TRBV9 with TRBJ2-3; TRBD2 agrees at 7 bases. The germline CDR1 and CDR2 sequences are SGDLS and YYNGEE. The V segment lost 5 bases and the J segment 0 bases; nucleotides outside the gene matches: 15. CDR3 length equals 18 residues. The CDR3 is CASRCLGLVLGSTDTQYF. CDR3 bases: TGTGCCAGCAGATGCCTTGGACTAGTTTTGGGTAGCACAGATACGCAGTATTTT.

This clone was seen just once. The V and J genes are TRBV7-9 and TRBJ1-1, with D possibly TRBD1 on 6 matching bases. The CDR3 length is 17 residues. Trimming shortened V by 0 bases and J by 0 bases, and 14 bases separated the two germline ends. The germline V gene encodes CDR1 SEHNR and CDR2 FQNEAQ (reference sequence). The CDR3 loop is CASSLAAGGGMNTEAFF. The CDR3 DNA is TGTGCCAGCAGCTTAGCGGCTGGGGGCGGCATGAACACTGAAGCTTTCTTT.

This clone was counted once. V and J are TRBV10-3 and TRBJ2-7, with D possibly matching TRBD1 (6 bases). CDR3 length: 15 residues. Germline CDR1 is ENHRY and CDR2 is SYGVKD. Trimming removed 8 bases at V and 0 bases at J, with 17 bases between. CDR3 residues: CAISGTLTSSYEQYF. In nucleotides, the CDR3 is TGTGCCATCTCCGGGACACTTACTAGCTCCTACGAGCAGTACTTC.